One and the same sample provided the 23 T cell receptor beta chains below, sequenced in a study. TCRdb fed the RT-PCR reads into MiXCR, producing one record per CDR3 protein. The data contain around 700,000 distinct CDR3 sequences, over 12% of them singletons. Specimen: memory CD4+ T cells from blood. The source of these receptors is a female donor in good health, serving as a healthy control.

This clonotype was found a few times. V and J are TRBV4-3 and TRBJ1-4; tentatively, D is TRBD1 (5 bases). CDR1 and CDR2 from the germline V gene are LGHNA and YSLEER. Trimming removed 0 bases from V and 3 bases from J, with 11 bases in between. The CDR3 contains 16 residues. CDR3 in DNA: TGCGCCAGCAGCCAAGATGGAAGGGGTGCTAATGAAAAACTGTTTTTT. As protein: CASSQDGRGANEKLFF.

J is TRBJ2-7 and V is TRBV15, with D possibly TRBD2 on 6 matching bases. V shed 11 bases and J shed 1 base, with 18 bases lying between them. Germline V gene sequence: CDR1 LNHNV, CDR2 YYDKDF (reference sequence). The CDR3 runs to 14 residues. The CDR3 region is CAHQGGGASYEQYF. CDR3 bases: TGTGCCCACCAAGGCGGAGGGGCTTCCTACGAGCAGTACTTC. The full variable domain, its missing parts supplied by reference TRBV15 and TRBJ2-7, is DAMVIQNPRYQVTQFGKPVTLSCSQTLNHNVMYWYQQKSSQAPKLLFHYYDKDFNNEADTPDNFQSRRPNTSFCFLDIRSPGLGDTAMYLCAHQGGGASYEQYFGPGTRLTVT.

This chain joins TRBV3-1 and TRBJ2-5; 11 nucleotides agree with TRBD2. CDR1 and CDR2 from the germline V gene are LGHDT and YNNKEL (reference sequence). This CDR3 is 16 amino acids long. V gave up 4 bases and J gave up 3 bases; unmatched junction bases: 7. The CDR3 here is CASSLLAGATKETQYF. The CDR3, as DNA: TGTGCCAGCAGCCTACTAGCGGGAGCAACAAAAGAGACCCAGTACTTC.

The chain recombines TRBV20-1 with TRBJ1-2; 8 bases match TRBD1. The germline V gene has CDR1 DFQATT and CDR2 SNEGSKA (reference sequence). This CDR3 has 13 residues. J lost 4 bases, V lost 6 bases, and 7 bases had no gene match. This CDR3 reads CSAEAGTGYGYTF. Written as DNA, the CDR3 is TGCAGTGCAGAGGCCGGGACAGGCTATGGCTACACCTTC.

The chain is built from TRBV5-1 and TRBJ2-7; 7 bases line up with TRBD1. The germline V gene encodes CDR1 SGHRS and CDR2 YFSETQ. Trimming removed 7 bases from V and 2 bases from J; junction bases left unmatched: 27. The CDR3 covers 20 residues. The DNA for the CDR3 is TGCGCCAGCCTCGAGGGAACCGGGACAGCACCGACTCTTTACCCCTACGAGCAGTACTTC. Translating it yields CASLEGTGTAPTLYPYEQYF.

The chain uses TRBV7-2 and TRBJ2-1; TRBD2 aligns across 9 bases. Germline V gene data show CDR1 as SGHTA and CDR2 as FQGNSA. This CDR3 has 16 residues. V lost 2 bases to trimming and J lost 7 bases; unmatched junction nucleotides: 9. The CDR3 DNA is TGTGCCAGCAGCTTATGGGGCGGGGGGGCCGAGAATGAGCAGTTCTTC. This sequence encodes CASSLWGGGAENEQFF.

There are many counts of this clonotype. In nucleotides, the CDR3 is TGCGCCAGCAGCTTTTCGACGAGGGAAGCGTCACCCCTCCACTTT. Its protein product is CASSFSTREASPLHF. The chain links TRBV5-1 to TRBJ1-6; D is unclear. CDR1 SGHRS and CDR2 YFSETQ come from the germline V gene. V lost 2 bases and J lost 10, with 16 bases in between. This CDR3 is built from 15 residues.

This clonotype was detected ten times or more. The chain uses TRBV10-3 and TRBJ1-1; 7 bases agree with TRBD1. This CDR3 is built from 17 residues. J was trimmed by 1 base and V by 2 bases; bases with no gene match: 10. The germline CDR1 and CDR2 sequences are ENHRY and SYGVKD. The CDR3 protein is CAISEGQGVGANTEAFF. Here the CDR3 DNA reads TGTGCCATCAGTGAGGGGCAGGGGGTAGGTGCGAACACTGAAGCTTTCTTT.

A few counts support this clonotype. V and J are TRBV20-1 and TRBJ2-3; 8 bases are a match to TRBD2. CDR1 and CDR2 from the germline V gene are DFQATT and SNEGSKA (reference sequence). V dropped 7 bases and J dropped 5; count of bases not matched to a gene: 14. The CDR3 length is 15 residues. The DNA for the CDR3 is TGCAGTGGTCCAGGAGCGGGAGCAGTCATAGATACGCAGTATTTT. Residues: CSGPGAGAVIDTQYF.

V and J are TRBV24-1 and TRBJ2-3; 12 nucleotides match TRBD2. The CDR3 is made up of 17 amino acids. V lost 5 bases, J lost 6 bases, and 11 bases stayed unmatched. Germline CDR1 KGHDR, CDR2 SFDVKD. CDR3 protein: CATSASEASGRGDTQYF. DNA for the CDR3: TGTGCCACCAGTGCATCGGAGGCTAGCGGGAGGGGGGATACGCAGTATTTT.

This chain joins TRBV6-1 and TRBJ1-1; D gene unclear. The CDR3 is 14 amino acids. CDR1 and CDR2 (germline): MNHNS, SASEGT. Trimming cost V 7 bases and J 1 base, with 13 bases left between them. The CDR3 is CASTPGITNTEAFF. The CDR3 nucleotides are TGTGCCAGCACTCCCGGAATCACGAACACTGAAGCTTTCTTT.

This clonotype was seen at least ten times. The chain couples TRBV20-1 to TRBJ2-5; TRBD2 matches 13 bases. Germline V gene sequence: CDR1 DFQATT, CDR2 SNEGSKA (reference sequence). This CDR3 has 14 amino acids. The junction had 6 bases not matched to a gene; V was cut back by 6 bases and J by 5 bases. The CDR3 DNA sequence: TGCAGTGCCATAGGACTAGCGGGAGTTGAGACCCAGTACTTC. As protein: CSAIGLAGVETQYF.

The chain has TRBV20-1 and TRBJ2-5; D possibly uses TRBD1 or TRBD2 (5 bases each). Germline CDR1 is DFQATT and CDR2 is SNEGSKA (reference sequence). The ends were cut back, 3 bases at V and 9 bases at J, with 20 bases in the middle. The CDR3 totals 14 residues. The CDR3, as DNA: TGCAGTGCTAGGAGAGCAGGGAGCGTTTCGGCCCAGTACTTC. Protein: CSARRAGSVSAQYF.

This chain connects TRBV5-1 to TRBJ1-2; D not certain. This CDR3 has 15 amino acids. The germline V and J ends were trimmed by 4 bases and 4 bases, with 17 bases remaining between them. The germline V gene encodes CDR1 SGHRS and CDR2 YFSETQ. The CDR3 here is CASSPTVDGFYGYTF. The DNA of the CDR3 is TGCGCCAGCAGCCCCACCGTGGACGGATTCTATGGCTACACCTTC.

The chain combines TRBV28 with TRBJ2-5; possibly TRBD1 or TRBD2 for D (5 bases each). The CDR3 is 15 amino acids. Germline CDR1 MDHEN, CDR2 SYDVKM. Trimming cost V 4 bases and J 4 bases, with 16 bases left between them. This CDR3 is CASSSIGDQGETQYF. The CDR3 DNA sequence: TGTGCCAGCAGTTCAATCGGGGACCAGGGAGAGACCCAGTACTTC.

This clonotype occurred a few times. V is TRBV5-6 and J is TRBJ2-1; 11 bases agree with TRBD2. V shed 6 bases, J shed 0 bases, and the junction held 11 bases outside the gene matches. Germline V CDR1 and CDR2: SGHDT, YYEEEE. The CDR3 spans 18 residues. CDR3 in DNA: TGTGCCAGCAACCCGACTAGCGGGATGGTGTTCTCCTACAATGAGCAGTTCTTC. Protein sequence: CASNPTSGMVFSYNEQFF. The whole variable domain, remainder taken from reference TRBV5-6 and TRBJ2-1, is DAGVTQSPTHLIKTRGQQVTLRCSPKSGHDTVSWYQQALGQGPQFIFQYYEEEERQRGNFPDRFSGHQFPNYSSELNVNALLLGDSALYLCASNPTSGMVFSYNEQFFGPGTRLTVL.

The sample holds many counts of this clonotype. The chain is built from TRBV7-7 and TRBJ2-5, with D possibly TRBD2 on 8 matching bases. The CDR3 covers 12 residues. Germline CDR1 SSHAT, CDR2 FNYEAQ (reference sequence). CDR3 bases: TGTGCTAGCGGGGACAGCGGGGAGACCCAGTACTTC. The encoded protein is CASGDSGETQYF.

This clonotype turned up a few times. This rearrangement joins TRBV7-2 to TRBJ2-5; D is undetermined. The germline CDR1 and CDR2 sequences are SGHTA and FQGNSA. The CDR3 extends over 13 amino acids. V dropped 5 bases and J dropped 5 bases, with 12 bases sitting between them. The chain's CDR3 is CASSPSLMETQYF. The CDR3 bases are TGTGCCAGCAGCCCAAGCCTGATGGAGACCCAGTACTTC.

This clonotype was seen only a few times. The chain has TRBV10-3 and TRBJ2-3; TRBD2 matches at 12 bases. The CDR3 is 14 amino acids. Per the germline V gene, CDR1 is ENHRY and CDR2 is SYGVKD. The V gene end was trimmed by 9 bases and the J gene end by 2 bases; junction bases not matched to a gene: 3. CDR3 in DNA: TGTGCCATTAGGACTAGCGGGGACACAGATACGCAGTATTTT. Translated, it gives CAIRTSGDTDTQYF.

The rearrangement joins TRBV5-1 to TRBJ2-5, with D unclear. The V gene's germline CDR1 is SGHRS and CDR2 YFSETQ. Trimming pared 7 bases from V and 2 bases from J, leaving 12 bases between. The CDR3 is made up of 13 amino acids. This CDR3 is CASAATVQETQYF. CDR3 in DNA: TGCGCCAGCGCTGCGACGGTACAAGAGACCCAGTACTTC.

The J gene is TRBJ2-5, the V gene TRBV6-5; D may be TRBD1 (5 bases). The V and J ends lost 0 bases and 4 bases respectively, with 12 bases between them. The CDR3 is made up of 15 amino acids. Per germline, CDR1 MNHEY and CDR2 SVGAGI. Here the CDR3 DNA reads TGTGCCAGCAGTTACTCTTTAGGGGTATCAGAGACCCAGTACTTC. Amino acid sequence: CASSYSLGVSETQYF.

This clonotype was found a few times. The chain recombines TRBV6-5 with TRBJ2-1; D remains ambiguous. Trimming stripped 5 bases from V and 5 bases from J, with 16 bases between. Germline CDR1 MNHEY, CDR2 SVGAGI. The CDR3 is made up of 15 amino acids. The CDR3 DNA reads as TGTGCCAGCAGTACCCCTAGGACGTCACACAATGAGCAGTTCTTC. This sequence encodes CASSTPRTSHNEQFF.

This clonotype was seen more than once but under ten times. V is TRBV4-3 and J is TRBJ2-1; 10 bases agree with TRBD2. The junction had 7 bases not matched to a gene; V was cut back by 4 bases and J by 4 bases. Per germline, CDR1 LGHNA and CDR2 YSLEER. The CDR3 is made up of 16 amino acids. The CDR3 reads CASSRIGLADYNEQFF. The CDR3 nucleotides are TGCGCCAGCAGCCGGATAGGACTAGCGGATTACAATGAGCAGTTCTTC.